Listed here is a single T cell receptor (beta chain). Its antigen specificity is not known. Base qualities are not provided; no much larger clone lies one nucleotide away. These data belong to a study of blood T cell repertoires in COVID-19 (dated by TCRdb to 2019 to 2021). For context, the study as a whole: The collaborator samples originated in the United States, Italy and Spain and spanned the acute and convalescent phases of COVID-19. HLA class I and class II types, where available, came from metadata supplied by the sample provider rather than from assay-based typing. The samples were drawn from two sources: the first 160 participants of the ongoing ImmuneRACE study, and approximately 1,300 subjects contributed by 6 global collaborators. Sample metadata almost always included a de-identified subject ID, COVID-19 status, age in years and sex. The prospective study material was composed of cDNA or gDNA derived from T cells, B-cell-depleted T cells, or PBMCs. Deeply sampled blood TCRbeta repertoires from subjects exposed to, actively infected with, or recovered from COVID-19 were included in the dataset. A freely available public database, intended as a resource for researchers studying the immune response to SARS-CoV-2, is where the repertoires were released. Summary of the overall study and its limitations: Clinical and demographic metadata were provided uncurated, with the amount varying by source and participant.

TCRbeta CDR3 regions were amplified from genomic DNA using the immunoSEQ Assay, a bias-controlled multiplex PCR. Under the source paper's analysis protocol: The number of nucleated cells in each sample was estimated from the amplification of reference gene primers within the assay. Sequence reads were collapsed and filtered to measure the absolute abundance of every unique TCRbeta CDR3 rearrangement. Productive Simpson clonality was computed per sample as the square root of Simpson's diversity index over productive rearrangements. TCRdb's version of the immuneACCESS table is confined to in-frame rearrangements and falls short of the full clone set. An unresolved V gene accounts for under half of the shortfall where checked; the remainder is of unknown origin. V, J and clone size derive from that table, while D and trimming were established from the DNA sequence. The table for this sample lists about 100,000 clones; around nine tenths of them were counted only once. 2.5% to 3.5% of the sample goes to the ten largest clones.

V is cut back by 5 bases and J by 4 bases, with 7 bases in the junction unmatched. From the cysteine up to the phenylalanine, the CDR3 has a length of 14 residues. The CDR3 DNA has 42 bases and is translated from base 1. In the germline V gene (reference sequence), CDR1 corresponds to SEHNR and CDR2 to FQNEAQ. Collaborating institutions collected whole blood in K2EDTA tubes following their own protocols. Collaborator samples were shipped for TCRbeta analysis as frozen whole blood, isolated PBMCs, or DNA extracted from either sample type. What was sequenced was peripheral blood. The TCR comes from a woman of 80 years or more with acute or convalescent COVID-19. The rearrangement joined TRBV7-9 to TRBJ1-1; 7 junctional bases match TRBD1. The nucleotides are TGTGCCAGCAGCGAGAGACAGGGAGGCACTGAAGCTTTCTTT. Translated, this gives CASSERQGGTEAFF.